One T cell receptor (beta chain) is described in this entry. Antigen specificity is unknown. This entry is derived from a study of identical twins. Study-wide results and caveats: Carriage of fewer insertions was seen in abundant cord blood beta clonotypes, whereas memory repertoires showed none. Beta out-of-frame twin sharing showed a weaker excess.

The CDR3 sequence is 16 residues long. Trimming took 3 bases from V and 3 from J, leaving 16 bases between them. Germline assignment: CDR1 MGHDK and CDR2 SYGVNS. Each CDR3 protein gets one entry after TCRdb re-called the 5' RACE reads with MiXCR. The sample has 450,000 to 600,000 distinct CDR3 sequences, 20% to 25% seen once. These data also formed part of another study, on yellow fever vaccine responses in identical twins.

The sequence came from a woman aged 18-29 years in good health. The sequencing sample was made of CD4+ T cells sorted from blood. The rearrangement joins TRBV25-1 to TRBJ2-3, with a weak D call TRBD2 (6 bases). The CDR3, as DNA: TGTGCCAGCAGTGACTCCTTTGGGGGGAGGACAGATACGCAGTATTTT. Amino acid sequence: CASSDSFGGRTDTQYF.